Sequencing of this TCR beta chain was carried out in a study of T-cell reconstitution after alpha-beta-depleted transplantation in children. Using unique molecular identifiers, the investigators prepared the TCRbeta library. MiXCR, applied by TCRdb to the PCR reads, yields one record per CDR3 protein. The data contain a few hundred thousand distinct CDR3 sequences, about 16% of them singletons. This CDR3 is 17 amino acids long. V was clipped by 4 bases and J by 0 bases, with 15 bases between them. This TCR came from a human donor who donated a stem cell graft to a child with acute lymphoblastic leukemia. The chain links TRBV12-3 or TRBV12-4 to TRBJ2-2; D assignment may be TRBD1 or TRBD2 (5 bases each). The specimen comprised PBMCs from the stem cell graft donor, sampled from the stem cell graft. The chain's CDR3 is CASSSSLGTANTGELFF. The CDR3, as DNA: TGTGCCAGCAGTTCTTCTCTGGGGACGGCGAACACCGGGGAGCTGTTTTTT.